This record covers a single T cell receptor (beta chain). Its antigen remains undetermined. Base qualities were left out, and no much larger clone turns up one base away. The data are from a study of blood T cell repertoires in COVID-19 (dated by TCRdb to the early 2020s). General notes on the study: The collaborator samples originated in the United States, Italy and Spain and spanned the acute and convalescent phases of COVID-19. The prospective study material was composed of cDNA or gDNA derived from T cells, B-cell-depleted T cells, or PBMCs. Subjects who had been exposed to COVID-19, were actively infected with it, or had recovered from it provided the deeply sampled blood TCRbeta repertoires that made up the dataset. A freely available public database, intended as a resource for researchers studying the immune response to SARS-CoV-2, is where the repertoires were released. Samples were obtained from the ongoing ImmuneRACE study (first 160 participants) and from about 1,300 subjects provided by 6 global collaborators. The sample metadata nearly always contained a de-identified subject ID, COVID-19 status, age in years and sex. HLA class I and class II types, where available, came from metadata supplied by the sample provider rather than from assay-based typing. Summary of the overall study and its limitations: The quantity of clinical and demographic metadata differed by source and by participant and was supplied without curation.

Each collaborating institution followed its own protocols to collect whole blood in K2EDTA tubes. For TCRbeta analysis, collaborator samples were shipped as frozen whole blood, as isolated PBMCs, or as DNA extracted from either sample type. The germline V gene specifies KGHSH as CDR1 and LQKENI as CDR2. Compared with germline, V lacks 4 bases and J lacks 5 bases; bases without a gene match: 29. Spanning cysteine to phenylalanine, the CDR3 consists of 23 amino acids. Here the CDR3 DNA is all that survives: 69 bases in frame from base 1. TCRbeta CDR3 regions were amplified from genomic DNA by means of the immunoSEQ Assay, a bias-controlled multiplex PCR. As for how the authors treated the data: Within the assay, amplification of reference gene primers was used to estimate how many nucleated cells each sample contained. To quantify the absolute abundance of each unique TCRbeta CDR3 rearrangement, sequence reads were collapsed and filtered. Productive Simpson clonality was computed per sample as the square root of Simpson's diversity index over productive rearrangements. The immuneACCESS repertoire file appears here via TCRdb, limited to in-frame rearrangements. These files lack a portion of the clones; in checked studies, under half of the deficit traces to unresolved V genes, and the cause of the others is not known. The V and J calls and clone size were taken over from that table, and D and trimming were inferred from the DNA. Counted in this sample were about 120,000 clones; about 80% of them appeared once. Roughly 17% of the sample lies in the top ten.

The V gene is TRBV18 and the J gene is TRBJ1-6, with 7 bases in between that match TRBD1. The sequencing input was peripheral blood. This sequence was found in a man in his fifties or sixties with active or convalescent COVID-19. The DNA sequence is given as TGTGCCAGCTCACTCTCCCGTCGTCGGCGAGATAAATCAACAACAGGGGATAATTCACCCCTCCACTTT. The resulting protein is CASSLSRRRRDKSTTGDNSPLHF.